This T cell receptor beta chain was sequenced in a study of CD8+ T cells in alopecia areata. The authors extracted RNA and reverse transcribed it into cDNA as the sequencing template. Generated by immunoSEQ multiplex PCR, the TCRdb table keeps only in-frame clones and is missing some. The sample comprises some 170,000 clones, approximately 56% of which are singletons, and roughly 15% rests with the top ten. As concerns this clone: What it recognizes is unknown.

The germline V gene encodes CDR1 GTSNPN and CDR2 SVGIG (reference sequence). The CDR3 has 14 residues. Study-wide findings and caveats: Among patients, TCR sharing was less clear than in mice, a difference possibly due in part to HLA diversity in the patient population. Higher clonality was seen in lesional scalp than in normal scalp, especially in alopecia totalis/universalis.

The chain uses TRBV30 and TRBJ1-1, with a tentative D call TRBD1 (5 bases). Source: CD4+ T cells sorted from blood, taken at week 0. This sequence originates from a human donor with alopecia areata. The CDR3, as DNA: TGTGTAACCAAGAACGGAGCGGGGGACACTGAAGCTTTCTTT. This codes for CVTKNGAGDTEAFF. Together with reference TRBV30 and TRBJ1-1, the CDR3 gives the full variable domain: SQTIHQWPATLVQPVGSPLSLECTVEGTSNPNLYWYRQAAGRGLQLLFYSVGIGQISSEVPQNLSASRPQDRQFILSSKKLLLSDSGFYLCVTKNGAGDTEAFFGQGTRLTVV.